These 5 T cell receptor beta chains share one sample of origin, sequenced in a study of cytomegalovirus exposure and HLA in healthy donors. The PCR employed 60 Vbeta primers together with 13 Jbeta primers. Sequencing used immunoSEQ multiplex PCR; TCRdb keeps in-frame clones, though not all of them. The specimen's table records approximately 100,000 clones. The specimen was PBMCs. The receptor source for this set is a man aged 35 to 55 in good health and CMV-seronegative.

The chain couples TRBV28 to TRBJ2-2; 12 bases align to TRBD2. The CDR3 has 17 amino acids. V lost 3 bases to trimming and J lost 7 bases; unmatched junction nucleotides: 9. In germline, CDR1 is MDHEN, CDR2 SYDVKM. CDR3 coding DNA: TGTGCCAGCAGTTTTCTATTCGGACTAGCGGGAAACGGGGAGCTGTTTTTT. Its protein is CASSFLFGLAGNGELFF.

The rearrangement links TRBV30 to TRBJ2-7, with 8 bases lining up with TRBD1. Trimming removed 0 bases from V and 5 bases from J; junction bases left unmatched: 12. This CDR3 spans 16 amino acids. Germline V gene lookup returns CDR1 GTSNPN and CDR2 SVGIG (reference sequence). CDR3 amino acids: CAWSVLAGQGPHEQYF. The CDR3 nucleotides read TGTGCCTGGAGTGTACTTGCAGGACAGGGACCTCACGAGCAGTACTTC. Filled out from reference TRBV30 and TRBJ2-7, the complete variable domain reads SQTIHQWPATLVQPVGSPLSLECTVEGTSNPNLYWYRQAAGRGLQLLFYSVGIGQISSEVPQNLSASRPQDRQFILSSKKLLLSDSGFYLCAWSVLAGQGPHEQYFGPGTRLTVT.

V gene TRBV27 combines with J gene TRBJ1-2; weak D call: TRBD1 (5 bases). The V gene lost 2 bases and the J gene lost 3 bases, with 13 bases spanning the gap. This CDR3 is built from 15 residues. Germline V gene lookup returns CDR1 MNHEY and CDR2 SMNVEV (reference sequence). CDR3 DNA: TGTGCCAGCAGTTTAAGGGGCAGGAGAGACTATGGCTACACCTTC. Amino acids: CASSLRGRRDYGYTF.

The chain recombines TRBV7-9 with TRBJ2-7; D ambiguous. Trimming stripped 0 bases from V and 2 bases from J, with 8 bases between. The CDR3 extends over 14 amino acids. Germline V lookup: CDR1 SEHNR, CDR2 FQNEAQ (reference sequence). CDR3 nucleotides: TGTGCCAGCAGCTTAGCGTCACATCCCTACGAGCAGTACTTC. It yields the protein CASSLASHPYEQYF.

Regarding this clone: At one end the junction does not follow the germline gene, possibly because of a read error. The rearrangement uses TRBV9 and TRBJ1-2, with 12 nucleotides matching TRBD1. The CDR3 spans 16 residues. Germline V gene data show CDR1 as SGDLS and CDR2 as YYNGEE. CDR3 sequence reads: CASSVGGTGGLVGYAF. CDR3 in DNA: TGTGCCAGCAGCGTAGGCGGGACAGGGGGCCTTGTTGGCTACGCCTTC.